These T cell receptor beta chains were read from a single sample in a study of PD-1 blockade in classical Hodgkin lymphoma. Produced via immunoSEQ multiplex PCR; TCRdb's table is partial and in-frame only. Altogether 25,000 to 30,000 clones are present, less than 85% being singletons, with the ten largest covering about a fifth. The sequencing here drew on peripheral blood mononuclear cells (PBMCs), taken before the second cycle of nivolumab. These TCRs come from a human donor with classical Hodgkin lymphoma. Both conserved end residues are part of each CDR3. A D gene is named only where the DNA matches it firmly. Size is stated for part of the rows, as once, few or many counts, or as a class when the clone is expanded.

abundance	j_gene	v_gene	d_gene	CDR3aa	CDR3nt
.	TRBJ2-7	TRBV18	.	CASSPLPRAYEQYF	TGTGCCAGCTCACCATTACCCCGAGCATACGAGCAGTACTTC
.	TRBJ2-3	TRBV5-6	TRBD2	CASSWGLAGLTDTQYF	TGTGCCAGCAGCTGGGGACTAGCGGGGCTCACAGATACGCAGTATTTT
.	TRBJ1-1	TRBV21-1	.	CASSLEERTEAFF	TGTGCCAGCAGCCTCGAAGAACGCACTGAAGCTTTCTTT
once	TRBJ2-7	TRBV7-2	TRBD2	CASSPGLAGGGEQYF	TGTGCCAGCAGCCCGGGACTAGCGGGAGGAGGGGAGCAGTACTTC
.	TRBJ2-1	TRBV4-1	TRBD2	CASSRETSGGYNEQFF	TGCGCCAGCAGCCGAGAGACTAGCGGGGGCTACAATGAGCAGTTCTTC
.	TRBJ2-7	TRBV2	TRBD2	CASTWTSGTTYEQYF	TGTGCCAGCACTTGGACTAGCGGGACCACCTACGAGCAGTACTTC
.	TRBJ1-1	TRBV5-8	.	CASSLRRSGQGEAFF	TGTGCCAGCAGCTTGAGGCGGTCGGGACAAGGTGAAGCTTTCTTT
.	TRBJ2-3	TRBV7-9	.	CASSLGGADTQYF	TGTGCCAGCAGCTTAGGGGGGGCCGATACGCAGTATTTT
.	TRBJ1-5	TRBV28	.	CASSRVPRGGNQPQHF	TGTGCCAGCAGTCGAGTTCCCAGGGGAGGCAATCAGCCCCAGCATTTT
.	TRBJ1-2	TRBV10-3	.	CAISGTVYGYTF	TGTGCCATCAGTGGGACAGTCTATGGCTACACCTTC
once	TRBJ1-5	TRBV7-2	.	CASSSTWGSNQPQHF	TGTGCCAGCAGCTCGACGTGGGGGAGCAATCAGCCCCAGCATTTT
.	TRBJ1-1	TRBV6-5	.	CASRTGWGEAFF	TGTGCCAGCAGGACAGGTTGGGGTGAAGCTTTCTTT
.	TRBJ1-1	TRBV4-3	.	CASSSAQTGTEAFF	TGCGCCAGCAGCTCTGCACAAACCGGGACAGAAGCTTTCTTT
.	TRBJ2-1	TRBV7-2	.	CASSLVRGREQFF	TGTGCCAGCAGCTTAGTAAGGGGCAGGGAGCAGTTCTTC
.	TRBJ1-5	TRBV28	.	CASRLTSTKGNSNQPQHF	TGTGCCAGCAGACTCACGTCAACCAAGGGGAATAGCAATCAGCCCCAGCATTTT
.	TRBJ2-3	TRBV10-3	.	CAASPTIPDTQYF	TGTGCCGCGAGCCCGACTATCCCAGATACGCAGTATTTT
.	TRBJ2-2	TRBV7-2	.	CASSLYSTGRDGELFF	TGTGCCAGCAGCTTATATTCCACAGGGAGGGACGGGGAGCTGTTTTTT
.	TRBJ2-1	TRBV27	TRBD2	CASSSRTSGRAGLRNEQFF	TGTGCCAGCAGTTCCCGGACTAGCGGGAGGGCCGGTTTAAGAAATGAGCAGTTCTTC
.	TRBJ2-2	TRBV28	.	CASSRDIPNTGELFF	TGTGCCAGCAGCCGCGACATCCCGAACACCGGGGAGCTGTTTTTT
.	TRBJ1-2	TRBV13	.	CASGIRGDLNYGYTF	TGTGCCAGCGGGATCCGCGGTGACTTAAACTATGGCTACACCTTC
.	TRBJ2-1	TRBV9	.	CASSPGGASYNEQFF	TGTGCCAGCAGCCCAGGGGGGGCCTCCTACAATGAGCAGTTCTTC
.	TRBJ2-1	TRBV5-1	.	CASSLAQIYNEQFF	TGCGCCAGCAGCTTGGCTCAGATTTACAATGAGCAGTTCTTC
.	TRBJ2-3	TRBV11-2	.	CASSLLGDWRTDTQYF	TGTGCCAGCAGCTTATTGGGGGATTGGAGGACAGATACGCAGTATTTT
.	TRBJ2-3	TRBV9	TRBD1	CASSVGPGQSTDTQYF	TGTGCCAGCAGCGTAGGCCCGGGACAGAGCACAGATACGCAGTATTTT
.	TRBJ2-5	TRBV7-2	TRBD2	CASSSGRGSQTQYF	TGTGCCAGCAGTAGCGGGAGGGGTTCGCAGACCCAGTACTTC
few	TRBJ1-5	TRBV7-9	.	CASGNEGSQPQHF	TGTGCCAGCGGAAATGAGGGGAGTCAGCCCCAGCATTTT
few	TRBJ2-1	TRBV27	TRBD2	CASSSNLGLAGGNEQFF	TGTGCCAGCAGTTCAAATCTAGGACTAGCGGGGGGTAATGAGCAGTTCTTC
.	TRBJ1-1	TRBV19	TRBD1	CASSIDPRGRNTEAFF	TGTGCCAGTAGTATAGATCCGAGGGGGCGGAACACTGAAGCTTTCTTT
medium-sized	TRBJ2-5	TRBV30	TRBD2	CAWSREAMKTQYF	TGTGCCTGGTCACGGGAGGCAATGAAGACCCAGTACTTC
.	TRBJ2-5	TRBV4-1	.	CASSLLLGAVETQYF	TGCGCCAGCAGCTTGTTGCTAGGGGCGGTGGAGACCCAGTACTTC
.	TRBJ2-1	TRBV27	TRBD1	CASRSQGDYNEQFF	TGTGCCAGCAGGTCACAGGGGGACTACAATGAGCAGTTCTTC
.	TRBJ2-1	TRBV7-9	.	CASSPSYNEQFF	TGTGCCAGCAGCCCCTCCTACAATGAGCAGTTCTTC